This is a list of T cell receptor beta chains from one sample in a study of blood T cell repertoires in COVID-19. TCRdb's table, derived via immunoSEQ multiplex PCR, lists solely in-frame clones and lacks some. The sample gives about 210,000 clones, about 83% of which show up once; 7.6% is in the top ten. Source material: peripheral blood. Receptors originate from a woman aged 50 to 65 with active or convalescent COVID-19. Both conserved end residues are part of each CDR3. D genes are given only for firm matches. Not every row has a clone size; where given, it reads once, few, many or a size class.

V gene: TRBV19; D gene: NA; clone size: NA; J gene: TRBJ2-5; CDR3 DNA: TGTGCCAGTAGTACCGGCAGGGGTATGACAGAGACCCAGTACTTC; CDR3 protein: CASSTGRGMTETQYF
V gene: TRBV6-1; D gene: NA; clone size: few; J gene: TRBJ1-5; CDR3 DNA: TGTGCCAGCAGTGAAGTTCGGGTTGATCAGCCCCAGCATTTT; CDR3 protein: CASSEVRVDQPQHF
V gene: TRBV28; D gene: TRBD1; clone size: NA; J gene: TRBJ1-2; CDR3 DNA: TGTGCCAGCAGTACCTACAGGGGCGGCTGGGATGGCTACACCTTC; CDR3 protein: CASSTYRGGWDGYTF
V gene: TRBV2; D gene: TRBD1; clone size: NA; J gene: TRBJ1-5; CDR3 DNA: TGTGCCAGCAGCCCGGCGGGGACAGGGAATCAGCCCCAGCATTTT; CDR3 protein: CASSPAGTGNQPQHF
V gene: TRBV5-6; D gene: NA; clone size: NA; J gene: TRBJ1-1; CDR3 DNA: TGTGCCAGCAGCTTGGGAGGGCCGGGCACTGAAGCTTTCTTT; CDR3 protein: CASSLGGPGTEAFF
V gene: TRBV7-9; D gene: NA; clone size: NA; J gene: TRBJ1-2; CDR3 DNA: TGTGCCAGCAGCGTGGGGCGCGACTATGGCTACACCTTC; CDR3 protein: CASSVGRDYGYTF
V gene: TRBV2; D gene: NA; clone size: NA; J gene: TRBJ1-1; CDR3 DNA: TGTGCCAGCATGCGATTATCGGGAACTGAAGCTTTCTTT; CDR3 protein: CASMRLSGTEAFF
V gene: TRBV5-6; D gene: NA; clone size: NA; J gene: TRBJ2-2; CDR3 DNA: TGTGCCAGCAGCTTCGGGGATTCCAACACCGGGGAGCTGTTTTTT; CDR3 protein: CASSFGDSNTGELFF
V gene: TRBV29-1; D gene: TRBD2; clone size: few; J gene: TRBJ2-7; CDR3 DNA: TGCAGCGTGGGAAAGACTAGCGGGATTATAAGCGAGCAGTACTTC; CDR3 protein: CSVGKTSGIISEQYF
V gene: TRBV11-2; D gene: TRBD2; clone size: NA; J gene: TRBJ2-1; CDR3 DNA: TGTGCCAGCAGCTTAGTTTCTAGCGGGGGGGCCTACAATGAGCAGTTCTTC; CDR3 protein: CASSLVSSGGAYNEQFF
V gene: TRBV4-2; D gene: TRBD2; clone size: NA; J gene: TRBJ2-5; CDR3 DNA: TGTGCCAGCAGCCCGACTAGCGGGACCACAGAGACCCAGTACTTC; CDR3 protein: CASSPTSGTTETQYF
V gene: TRBV5-1; D gene: NA; clone size: NA; J gene: TRBJ2-6; CDR3 DNA: TGCGCCAGCAGCTTGGGAAGCTCCTCTGGGGCCAACGTCCTGACTTTC; CDR3 protein: CASSLGSSSGANVLTF
V gene: TRBV27; D gene: NA; clone size: NA; J gene: TRBJ1-5; CDR3 DNA: TGTGCCAGCAGCAATGGACATCGTCAGCCCCAGCATTTT; CDR3 protein: CASSNGHRQPQHF
V gene: TRBV9; D gene: NA; clone size: NA; J gene: TRBJ2-7; CDR3 DNA: TGTGCCAGCAGTTCAGGGGGGACAGAGAGATACGAGCAGTACTTC; CDR3 protein: CASSSGGTERYEQYF
V gene: TRBV28; D gene: NA; clone size: NA; J gene: TRBJ1-1; CDR3 DNA: TGTGCCAGCAGTTTAAGTGGGCCAGGCGGGAGCACTGAAGCTTTCTTT; CDR3 protein: CASSLSGPGGSTEAFF
V gene: TRBV19; D gene: NA; clone size: NA; J gene: TRBJ1-5; CDR3 DNA: TGTGCCAGTAGTCAAGAGTTCAATCAGCCCCAGCATTTT; CDR3 protein: CASSQEFNQPQHF
V gene: TRBV28; D gene: NA; clone size: NA; J gene: TRBJ1-3; CDR3 DNA: TGTGCCAGCAGCCCATACGTACAGAGAACAAACACCATATATTTT; CDR3 protein: CASSPYVQRTNTIYF
V gene: TRBV4-2; D gene: TRBD1; clone size: NA; J gene: TRBJ1-3; CDR3 DNA: TGTGCCAGCAGCCAACTGGACAGGGGGCTTGGAAACACCATATATTTT; CDR3 protein: CASSQLDRGLGNTIYF
V gene: TRBV5-4; D gene: TRBD1; clone size: NA; J gene: TRBJ1-2; CDR3 DNA: TGTGCCAGCAGCGCGGACAGGGGGCAGTATGGCTACACCTTC; CDR3 protein: CASSADRGQYGYTF
V gene: TRBV11-2; D gene: NA; clone size: NA; J gene: TRBJ2-7; CDR3 DNA: TGTGCCAGCAGCTTAGTAAGCGGAGTTCTCTACGAGCAGTACTTC; CDR3 protein: CASSLVSGVLYEQYF
V gene: TRBV6-1; D gene: TRBD1; clone size: once; J gene: TRBJ1-6; CDR3 DNA: TGTGCCAGCAGTAAAGCGGGACAGGCAGGTTCACCCCTCCACTTT; CDR3 protein: CASSKAGQAGSPLHF
V gene: TRBV19; D gene: TRBD1; clone size: once; J gene: TRBJ1-5; CDR3 DNA: TGTGCCAGTAGGGGGACAGGGATGAATCAGCCCCAGCATTTT; CDR3 protein: CASRGTGMNQPQHF
V gene: TRBV19; D gene: TRBD1; clone size: NA; J gene: TRBJ2-3; CDR3 DNA: TGTGCCAGCGGACAGGGGGTCGAGACAGATACGCAGTATTTT; CDR3 protein: CASGQGVETDTQYF
V gene: TRBV19; D gene: NA; clone size: NA; J gene: TRBJ1-6; CDR3 DNA: TGTGCCTCAAACGAGGAGTCTAATTCACCCCTCCACTTT; CDR3 protein: CASNEESNSPLHF
V gene: TRBV28; D gene: NA; clone size: NA; J gene: TRBJ1-5; CDR3 DNA: TGTGCCAGCAAGGTCGGCAGGGAGGATCAGCCCCAGCATTTT; CDR3 protein: CASKVGREDQPQHF
V gene: TRBV3-1/TRBV3-2; D gene: TRBD1; clone size: few; J gene: TRBJ1-2; CDR3 DNA: TGTGCCAGCAGCCATGAATTCGGACAGGGGGAAGGCTACACCTTC; CDR3 protein: CASSHEFGQGEGYTF
V gene: TRBV28; D gene: NA; clone size: NA; J gene: TRBJ1-6; CDR3 DNA: TGTGCCAGCAGTTTTGTGCTGGACAGTAATTCACCCCTCCACTTT; CDR3 protein: CASSFVLDSNSPLHF
V gene: TRBV5-4; D gene: TRBD1; clone size: few; J gene: TRBJ1-2; CDR3 DNA: TGTGCCAGCAGCTCCGGACAGGGTAACTATGGCTACACCTTC; CDR3 protein: CASSSGQGNYGYTF
V gene: TRBV5-6; D gene: NA; clone size: NA; J gene: TRBJ1-6; CDR3 DNA: TGTGCCAGCAGCTTGTTGGCGGGCCCACCCCTCCACTTT; CDR3 protein: CASSLLAGPPLHF
V gene: TRBV28; D gene: TRBD1; clone size: NA; J gene: TRBJ1-1; CDR3 DNA: TGTGCCAGCAGCCCGTTGACAGGGAAAAACACTGAAGCTTTCTTT; CDR3 protein: CASSPLTGKNTEAFF
V gene: TRBV28; D gene: TRBD1; clone size: few; J gene: TRBJ1-6; CDR3 DNA: TGTGCCAGCAGTGGCAGGACAGGGGGGAATTATAATTCACCCCTCCACTTT; CDR3 protein: CASSGRTGGNYNSPLHF
V gene: TRBV11-2; D gene: TRBD2; clone size: NA; J gene: TRBJ2-5; CDR3 DNA: TGTGCCAGCAGCTTAAGTCCTAGACTAGCGTCTCAAGAGACCCAGTACTTC; CDR3 protein: CASSLSPRLASQETQYF
V gene: TRBV19; D gene: TRBD1; clone size: once; J gene: TRBJ1-4; CDR3 DNA: TGTGCCAGTATCGACAGGGAGGTCGGAAAACTGTTTTTT; CDR3 protein: CASIDREVGKLFF
V gene: TRBV20-1; D gene: NA; clone size: NA; J gene: TRBJ2-7; CDR3 DNA: TGCAGTGCTAGTCACAGTCCCTACGAGCAGTACTTC; CDR3 protein: CSASHSPYEQYF
V gene: TRBV24-1; D gene: TRBD1; clone size: NA; J gene: TRBJ1-5; CDR3 DNA: TGTGCCACCAGTGACCCTGGACAGGGCGGGCAGCCCCAGCATTTT; CDR3 protein: CATSDPGQGGQPQHF
V gene: TRBV28; D gene: NA; clone size: NA; J gene: TRBJ1-1; CDR3 DNA: TGTGCCAGCAGCACGGGCGGGGCTATGGCCACTGAAGCTTTCTTT; CDR3 protein: CASSTGGAMATEAFF
V gene: TRBV9; D gene: NA; clone size: NA; J gene: TRBJ1-1; CDR3 DNA: TGTGCCAGCAGCGTGGGGCCTGAAGCTTTCTTT; CDR3 protein: CASSVGPEAFF
V gene: TRBV5-1; D gene: TRBD2; clone size: NA; J gene: TRBJ2-5; CDR3 DNA: TGCGCCAGCAGCTGGGGGACTAGCGGGCAAGGGGAGACCCAGTACTTC; CDR3 protein: CASSWGTSGQGETQYF
V gene: TRBV2; D gene: TRBD1; clone size: NA; J gene: TRBJ1-2; CDR3 DNA: TGTGCCAGTAAAGTCGGGACAGGCGGGGGAAACTATGGCTACACCTTC; CDR3 protein: CASKVGTGGGNYGYTF
V gene: TRBV6-1; D gene: NA; clone size: NA; J gene: TRBJ1-6; CDR3 DNA: TGTGCCAGCAGTGAAGAGGGGGGGTCCTATAATTCACCCCTCCACTTT; CDR3 protein: CASSEEGGSYNSPLHF
V gene: TRBV11-2; D gene: NA; clone size: NA; J gene: TRBJ2-5; CDR3 DNA: TGTGCCAGCAGCGGCGGGCTACAAGAGACCCAGTACTTC; CDR3 protein: CASSGGLQETQYF